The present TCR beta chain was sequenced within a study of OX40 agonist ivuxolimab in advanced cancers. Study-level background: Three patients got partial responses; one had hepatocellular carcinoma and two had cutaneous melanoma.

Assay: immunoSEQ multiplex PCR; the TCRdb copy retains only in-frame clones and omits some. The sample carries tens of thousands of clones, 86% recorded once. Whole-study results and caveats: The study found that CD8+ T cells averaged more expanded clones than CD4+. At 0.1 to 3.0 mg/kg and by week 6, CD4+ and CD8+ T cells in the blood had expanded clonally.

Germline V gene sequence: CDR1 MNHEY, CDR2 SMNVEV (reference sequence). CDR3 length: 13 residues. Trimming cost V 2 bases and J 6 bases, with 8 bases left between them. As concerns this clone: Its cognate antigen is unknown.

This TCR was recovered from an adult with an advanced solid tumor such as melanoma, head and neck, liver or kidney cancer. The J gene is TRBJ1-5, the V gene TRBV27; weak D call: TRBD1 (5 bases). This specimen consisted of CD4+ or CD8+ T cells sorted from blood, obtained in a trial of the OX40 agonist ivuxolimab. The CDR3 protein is CASSLERGQPQHF. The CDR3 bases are TGTGCCAGCAGTTTAGAAAGGGGTCAGCCCCAGCATTTT.